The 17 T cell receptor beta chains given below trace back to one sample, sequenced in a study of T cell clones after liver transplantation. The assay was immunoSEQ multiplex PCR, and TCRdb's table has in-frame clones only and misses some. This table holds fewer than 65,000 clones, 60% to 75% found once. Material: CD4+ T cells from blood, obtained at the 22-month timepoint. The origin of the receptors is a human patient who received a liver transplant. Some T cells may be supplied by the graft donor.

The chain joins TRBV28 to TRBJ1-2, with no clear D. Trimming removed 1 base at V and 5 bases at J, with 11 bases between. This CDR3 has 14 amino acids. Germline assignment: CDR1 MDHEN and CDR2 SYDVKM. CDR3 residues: CASSLSVPSYGYTF. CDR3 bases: TGTGCCAGCAGTTTATCCGTACCGTCTTATGGCTACACCTTC.

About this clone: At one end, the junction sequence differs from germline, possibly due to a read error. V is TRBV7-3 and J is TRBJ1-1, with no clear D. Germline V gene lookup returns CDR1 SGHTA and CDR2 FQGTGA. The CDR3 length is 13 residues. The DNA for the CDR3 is TGTGCCAGCAGCCCTGCCGGGCGACCTGAATCTTTCTTT. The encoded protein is CASSPAGRPESFF.

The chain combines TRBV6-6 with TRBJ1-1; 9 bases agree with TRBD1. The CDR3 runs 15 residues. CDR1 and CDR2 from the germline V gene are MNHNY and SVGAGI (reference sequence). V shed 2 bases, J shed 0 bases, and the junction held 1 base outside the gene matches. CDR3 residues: CASSYGTGLNTEAFF. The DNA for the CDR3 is TGTGCCAGCAGTTACGGGACAGGGCTGAACACTGAAGCTTTCTTT.

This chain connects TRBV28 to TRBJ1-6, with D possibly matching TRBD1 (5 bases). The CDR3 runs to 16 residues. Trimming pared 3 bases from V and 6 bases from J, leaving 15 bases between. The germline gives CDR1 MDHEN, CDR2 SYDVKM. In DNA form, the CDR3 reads TGTGCCAGCAGTTTCAATGGGGGACTGATTAATTCACCCCTCCACTTT. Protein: CASSFNGGLINSPLHF.

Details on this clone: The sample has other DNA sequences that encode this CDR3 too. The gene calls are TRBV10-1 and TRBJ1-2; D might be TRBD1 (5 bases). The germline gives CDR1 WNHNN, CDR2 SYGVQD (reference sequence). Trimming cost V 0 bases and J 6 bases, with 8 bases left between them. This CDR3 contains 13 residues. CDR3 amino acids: CASSESRVDGYTF. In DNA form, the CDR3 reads TGCGCCAGCAGTGAGTCCAGGGTGGATGGCTACACCTTC.

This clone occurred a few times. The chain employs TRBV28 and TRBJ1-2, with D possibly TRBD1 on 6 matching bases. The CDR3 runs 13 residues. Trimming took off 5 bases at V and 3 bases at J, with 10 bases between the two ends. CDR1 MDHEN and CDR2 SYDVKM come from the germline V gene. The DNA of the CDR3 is TGTGCCAGCAGTATCCGGACAGACTATGGCTACACCTTC. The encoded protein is CASSIRTDYGYTF.

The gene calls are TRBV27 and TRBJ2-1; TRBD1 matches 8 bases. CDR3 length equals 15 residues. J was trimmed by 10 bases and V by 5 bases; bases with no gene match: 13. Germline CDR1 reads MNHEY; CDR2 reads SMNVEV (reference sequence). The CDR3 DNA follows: TGTGCCAGCAGTGGGTCAGGGGGCGCATTAGGGGAGCAGTTCTTC. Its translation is CASSGSGGALGEQFF.

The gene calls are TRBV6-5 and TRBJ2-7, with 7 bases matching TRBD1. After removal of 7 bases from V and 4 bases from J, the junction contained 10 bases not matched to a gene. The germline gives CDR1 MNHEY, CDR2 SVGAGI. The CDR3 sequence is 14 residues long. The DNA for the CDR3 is TGTGCCAGCATTGAAGACAGGGAAGGATACGAGCAGTACTTC. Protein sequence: CASIEDREGYEQYF.

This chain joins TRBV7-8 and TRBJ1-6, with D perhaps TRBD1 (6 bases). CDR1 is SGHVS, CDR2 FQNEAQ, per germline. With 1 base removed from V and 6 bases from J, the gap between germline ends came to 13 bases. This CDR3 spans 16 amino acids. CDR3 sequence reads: CASSLVQGRLNSPLHF. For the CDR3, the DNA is TGTGCCAGCAGCTTAGTCCAGGGGAGGCTTAATTCACCCCTCCACTTT.

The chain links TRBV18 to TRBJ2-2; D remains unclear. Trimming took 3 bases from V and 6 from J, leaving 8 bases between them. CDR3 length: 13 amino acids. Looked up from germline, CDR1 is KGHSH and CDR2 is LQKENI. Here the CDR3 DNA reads TGTGCCAGCTCACCCGAGACTGCCGGGGAGCTGTTTTTT. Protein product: CASSPETAGELFF. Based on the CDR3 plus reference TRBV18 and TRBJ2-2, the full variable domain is NAGVMQNPRHLVRRRGQEARLRCSPMKGHSHVYWYRQLPEEGLKFMVYLQKENIIDESGMPKERFSAEFPKEGPSILRIQQVVRGDSAAYFCASSPETAGELFFGEGSRLTVL.

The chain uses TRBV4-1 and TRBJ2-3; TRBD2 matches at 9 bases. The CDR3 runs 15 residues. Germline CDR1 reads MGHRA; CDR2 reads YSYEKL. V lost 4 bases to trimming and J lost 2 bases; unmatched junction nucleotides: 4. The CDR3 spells CASSLQGLATDTQYF. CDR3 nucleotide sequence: TGCGCCAGCAGCCTCCAGGGACTAGCCACAGATACGCAGTATTTT.

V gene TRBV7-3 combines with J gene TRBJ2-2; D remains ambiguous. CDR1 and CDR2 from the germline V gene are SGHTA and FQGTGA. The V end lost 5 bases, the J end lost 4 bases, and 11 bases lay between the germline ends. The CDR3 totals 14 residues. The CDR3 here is CASSPTSPTGELFF. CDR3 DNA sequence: TGTGCCAGCAGCCCGACATCCCCCACCGGGGAGCTGTTTTTT. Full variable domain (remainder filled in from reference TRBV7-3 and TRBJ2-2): GAGVSQTPSNKVTEKGKYVELRCDPISGHTALYWYRQSLGQGPEFLIYFQGTGAADDSGLPNDRFFAVRPEGSVSTLKIQRTERGDSAVYLCASSPTSPTGELFFGEGSRLTVL.

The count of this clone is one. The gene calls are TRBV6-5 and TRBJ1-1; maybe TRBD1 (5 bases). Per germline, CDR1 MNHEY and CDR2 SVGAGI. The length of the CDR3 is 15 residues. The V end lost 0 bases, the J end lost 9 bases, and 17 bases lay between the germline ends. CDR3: CASSYSKSAGRKAFF. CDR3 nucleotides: TGTGCCAGCAGTTACTCGAAATCGGCAGGGAGAAAAGCTTTCTTT.

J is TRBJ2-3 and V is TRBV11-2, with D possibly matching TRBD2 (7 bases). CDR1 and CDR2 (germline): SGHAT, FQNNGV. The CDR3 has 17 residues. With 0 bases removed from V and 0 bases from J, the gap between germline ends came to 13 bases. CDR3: CASSLDVGGGSTDTQYF. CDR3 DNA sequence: TGTGCCAGCAGCTTAGATGTCGGCGGGGGCAGCACAGATACGCAGTATTTT.

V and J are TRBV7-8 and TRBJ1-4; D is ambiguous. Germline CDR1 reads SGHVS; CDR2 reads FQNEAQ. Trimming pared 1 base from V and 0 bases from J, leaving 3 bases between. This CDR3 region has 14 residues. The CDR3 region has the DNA TGTGCCAGCAGCTTAGTGACAACTAATGAAAAACTGTTTTTT. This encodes CASSLVTTNEKLFF.

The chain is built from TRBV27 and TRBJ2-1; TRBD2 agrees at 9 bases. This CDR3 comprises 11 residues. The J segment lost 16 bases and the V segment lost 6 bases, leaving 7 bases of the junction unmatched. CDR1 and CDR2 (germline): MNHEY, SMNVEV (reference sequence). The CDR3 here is CASSAGTSTFF. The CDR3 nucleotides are TGTGCCAGCAGCGCCGGGACTAGCACCTTCTTC.

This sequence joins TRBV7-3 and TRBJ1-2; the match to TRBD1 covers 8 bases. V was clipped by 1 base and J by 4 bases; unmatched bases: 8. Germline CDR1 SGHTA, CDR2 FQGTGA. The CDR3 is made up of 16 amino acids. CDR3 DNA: TGTGCCAGCAGCTTAAAGGGGACAGGCCTCTTCTATGGCTACACCTTC. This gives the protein CASSLKGTGLFYGYTF.